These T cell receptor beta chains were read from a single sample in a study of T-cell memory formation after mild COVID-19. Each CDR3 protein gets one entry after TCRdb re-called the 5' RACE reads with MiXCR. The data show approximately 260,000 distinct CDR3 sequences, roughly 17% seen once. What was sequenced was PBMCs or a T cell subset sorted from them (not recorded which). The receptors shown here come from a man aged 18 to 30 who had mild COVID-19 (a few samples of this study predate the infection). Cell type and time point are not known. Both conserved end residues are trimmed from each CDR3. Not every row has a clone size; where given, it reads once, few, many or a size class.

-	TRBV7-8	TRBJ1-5	ASSLRQGAQPQH
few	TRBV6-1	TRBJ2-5	ASSDWPAGRGETQY
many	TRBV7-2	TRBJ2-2	ASSFGGETGELF
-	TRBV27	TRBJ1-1	ASMSSVWANTEAF
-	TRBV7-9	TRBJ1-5	ASSTHGNQPQH
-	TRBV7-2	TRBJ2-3	ASSSQGTVDHTQY
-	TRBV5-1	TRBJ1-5	ASSLRGQENQPQH
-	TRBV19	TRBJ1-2	ATQTGSNYGYT
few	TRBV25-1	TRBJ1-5	ASSAGGLYSNQPQH
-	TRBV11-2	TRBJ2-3	ASSVRGGGPDTQY
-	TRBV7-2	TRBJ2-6	ASSLVWEANVLT
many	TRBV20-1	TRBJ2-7	SASSAGSSYEQY
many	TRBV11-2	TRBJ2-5	ASSQAPIGTIGAAQY
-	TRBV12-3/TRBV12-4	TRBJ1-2	ASSPGNYGYT
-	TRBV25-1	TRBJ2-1	ASSEYTGGPNEQF
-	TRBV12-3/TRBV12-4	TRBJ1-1	ASSYFRGLEAF
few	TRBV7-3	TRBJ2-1	ASSFTSGEQF
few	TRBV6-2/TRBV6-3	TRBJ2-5	ASLLEGQETQY
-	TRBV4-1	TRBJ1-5	ASSLRTDNQPQH
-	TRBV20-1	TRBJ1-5	SASTGTGYLIQPQH
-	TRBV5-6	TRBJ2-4	ASSAGQGNIQY
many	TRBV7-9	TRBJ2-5	ASSPTGGAKETQY
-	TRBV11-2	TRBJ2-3	ASRPDSADTQY
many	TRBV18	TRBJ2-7	ASSSTGVSEQY
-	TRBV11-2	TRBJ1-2	AISPRNYGYT
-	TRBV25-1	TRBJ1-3	ASSDNRENTIY
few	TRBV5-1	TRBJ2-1	ASTRLAGGPHEQF
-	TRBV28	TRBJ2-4	ATQRGVADFNIQY
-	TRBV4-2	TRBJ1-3	ASSQDGGSGNTIY